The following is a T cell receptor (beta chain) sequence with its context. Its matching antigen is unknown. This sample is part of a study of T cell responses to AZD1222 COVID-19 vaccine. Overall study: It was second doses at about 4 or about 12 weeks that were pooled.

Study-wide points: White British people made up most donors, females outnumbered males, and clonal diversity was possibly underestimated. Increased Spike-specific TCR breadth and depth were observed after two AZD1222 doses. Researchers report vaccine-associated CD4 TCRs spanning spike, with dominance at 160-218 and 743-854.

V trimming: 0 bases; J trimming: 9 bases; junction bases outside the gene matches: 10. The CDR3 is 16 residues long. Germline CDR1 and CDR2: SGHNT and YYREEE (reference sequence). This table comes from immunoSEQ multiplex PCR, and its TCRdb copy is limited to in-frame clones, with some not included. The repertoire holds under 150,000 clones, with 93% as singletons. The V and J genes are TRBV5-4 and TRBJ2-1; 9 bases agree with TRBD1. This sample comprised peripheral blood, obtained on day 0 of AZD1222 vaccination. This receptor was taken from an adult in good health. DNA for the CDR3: TGTGCCAGCAGCTTGGGGGGACAGGGAATCATCGGTGAGCAGTTCTTC. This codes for CASSLGGQGIIGEQFF.